This T cell receptor (beta chain) was captured in a study of OX40 agonist ivuxolimab in advanced cancers. Study details: Patients' therapy was ivuxolimab, an antibody that acts as an agonist of OX40 (CD134). Participants could have had prior anti-PD-1, anti-PD-L1 or anti-CTLA-4 therapy, and about 37% had some. Partial response was recorded in three patients: one hepatocellular carcinoma and two cutaneous melanoma cases.

Comments on this clone: The antigen is unknown.

V was clipped by 1 base and J by 2 bases, with 5 bases between them. From germline, CDR1 is SGHAT and CDR2 FQNNGV. The CDR3 sequence is 13 residues long. Points from the study as a whole: At doses 0.1 to 3.0 mg/kg, CD4+ and CD8+ clones expanded.

Here immunoSEQ multiplex PCR was the method, and the copy in TCRdb shows in-frame clones only, minus some. Among around 39,000 clones listed, approximately 86% were seen once. The chain joins TRBV11-2 to TRBJ2-5; D remains ambiguous. Sequences were derived from CD4+ or CD8+ T cells sorted from blood, sampled in a trial of the OX40 agonist ivuxolimab. The source of this sequence is an adult with an advanced solid tumor such as melanoma, head and neck, liver or kidney cancer. This CDR3 is CASSLGVQETQYF. The CDR3 DNA is TGTGCCAGCAGCTTAGGGGTTCAAGAGACCCAGTACTTC. The whole variable domain, remainder taken from reference TRBV11-2 and TRBJ2-5, is EAGVAQSPRYKIIEKRQSVAFWCNPISGHATLYWYQQILGQGPKLLIQFQNNGVVDDSQLPKDRFSAERLKGVDSTLKIQPAKLEDSAVYLCASSLGVQETQYFGPGTRLLVL.